The 16 T cell receptor beta chains below come from one sample, sequenced in a study of OX40 agonist ivuxolimab in advanced cancers. The receptor library was made with the immunoSEQ multiplex PCR assay. TCRdb's version of the immuneACCESS table is confined to in-frame rearrangements and falls short of the full clone set. An unresolved V gene accounts for under half of the shortfall where checked; the remainder is of unknown origin. This sample has 34,000 or so clones in its table, and about 86% of those were observed once. The ten largest clones add up to around 30% of the sample. The sequencing used CD4+ or CD8+ T cells sorted from blood, collected in a trial of the OX40 agonist ivuxolimab. The receptor source for this set is an adult with an advanced solid tumor such as melanoma, head and neck, liver or kidney cancer.

This chain uses TRBV20-1 with TRBJ2-7; D is uncertain. Germline-derived CDR1 and CDR2 are DFQATT and SNEGSKA (reference sequence). Between the trimmed V and J ends, which lost 3 bases and 6 bases, there was a span of 6 bases. The CDR3 loop spans 10 amino acids. The CDR3 DNA is TGCAGTGCTAGCCTGGGCGAGCAGTACTTC. Encoded protein: CSASLGEQYF.

The chain has TRBV11-2 and TRBJ2-3; 12 bases align to TRBD2. The ends lost 8 bases at V and 5 bases at J; junction bases unmatched: 11. Germline assignment: CDR1 SGHAT and CDR2 FQNNGV. The CDR3 has 16 residues. As DNA, the CDR3 is TGTGCCAGCGTTGAGTTACTAGCGGGAGGACAAGATACGCAGTATTTT. This encodes CASVELLAGGQDTQYF.

The chain has TRBV14 and TRBJ2-2; D may be TRBD1 (5 bases). The CDR3 is 15 residues long. Trimming removed 4 bases at V and 0 bases at J, with 9 bases between. Germline CDR1 SGHDN, CDR2 FVKESK. CDR3: CASSLTQANTGELFF. For the CDR3, the DNA is TGTGCCAGCAGCCTAACACAGGCGAACACCGGGGAGCTGTTTTTT.

This clone was seen once. V and J are TRBV2 and TRBJ1-1; 7 bases are shared with TRBD1. CDR1 and CDR2 (germline): SNHLY, FYNNEI. The V and J ends lost 1 base and 10 bases, in that order; junction bases with no gene match: 6. The CDR3 has 13 residues. CDR3 DNA: TGTGCCAGCAGTGAAGTCAGGGGGGAGTCAGCTTTCTTT. Protein product: CASSEVRGESAFF.

V usage is TRBV7-2 and J usage is TRBJ2-5; D gene ambiguous. V was trimmed by 4 bases and J by 1 base, leaving 13 bases between them. Germline V gene sequence: CDR1 SGHTA, CDR2 FQGNSA. This CDR3 is 15 amino acids long. The CDR3, as DNA: TGTGCCAGCAGCTGGCGTGGGGTTGGCCAAGAGACCCAGTACTTC. Translated, it gives CASSWRGVGQETQYF.

The chain combines TRBV10-2 with TRBJ2-2, with D unresolved. The CDR3 contains 12 residues. Germline CDR1 WSHSY, CDR2 SAAADI. The germline V and J ends were trimmed by 2 bases and 3 bases, with 1 base remaining between them. The CDR3 DNA reads as TGCGCCAGCAGTGAGGACACCGGGGAGCTGTTTTTT. This sequence encodes CASSEDTGELFF.

The chain uses TRBV4-2 and TRBJ2-1; D gene ambiguous. The CDR3 spans 13 residues. V was cut by 8 bases and J by 8 bases, with 16 bases left in between. Germline loops: CDR1 LGHNA, CDR2 YNFKEQ. CDR3 in DNA: TGTGCCAGCCTAAGCCCACTTGGCGATGAGCAGTTCTTC. It is translated as CASLSPLGDEQFF.

The chain is built from TRBV27 and TRBJ2-3, with TRBD1 matching 7 bases. J gave up 4 bases and V 6 bases, and 4 bases lay outside the gene matches. The CDR3 runs to 13 residues. Germline V lookup: CDR1 MNHEY, CDR2 SMNVEV (reference sequence). The CDR3 DNA is TGTGCCAGCAGCCCTGACAGGGCAGATACGCAGTATTTT. This translates into CASSPDRADTQYF.

The rearrangement links TRBV13 to TRBJ2-2; TRBD2 matches at 7 bases. V trimming: 3 bases; J trimming: 3 bases; junction bases outside the gene matches: 4. Looked up from germline, CDR1 is PRHDT and CDR2 is FYEKMQ (reference sequence). The CDR3 runs 15 residues. The CDR3 nucleotides read TGTGCCAGCAGCTTTCGACTAGCAGACACCGGGGAGCTGTTTTTT. It translates to CASSFRLADTGELFF.

V gene TRBV7-8 combines with J gene TRBJ2-7; a possible D gene is TRBD2 (5 bases). Germline V gene lookup returns CDR1 SGHVS and CDR2 FQNEAQ. The CDR3 runs to 12 residues. Trimming left V 4 bases short and J 6 bases short, with 10 bases between. The CDR3 DNA reads TGTGCCAGCAGCTCCGGAGGTGTCGAGCAGTACTTC. It specifies CASSSGGVEQYF.

This clone was seen a single time. For the CDR3, the DNA is TGTGCCATCCCCGCGGGGAGCAAAAACATTCAGTACTTC. It codes for CAIPAGSKNIQYF. V and J are TRBV7-9 and TRBJ2-4; possible D gene TRBD2, 6 bases. The CDR3 sequence is 13 residues long. Trimming removed 10 bases at V and 3 bases at J, with 13 bases between. Looked up from germline, CDR1 is SEHNR and CDR2 is FQNEAQ (reference sequence).

V and J are TRBV11-2 and TRBJ2-1; 16 nucleotides align to TRBD2. This CDR3 is built from 18 residues. Trimming took 5 bases from V and 5 from J; bases not matched to a gene: 9. CDR1 is SGHAT and CDR2 is FQNNGV in the germline V gene. The CDR3 spells CASSQGLAGGPPNNEQFF. CDR3 sequence (DNA): TGTGCCAGCAGCCAGGGACTAGCGGGAGGGCCCCCTAACAATGAGCAGTTCTTC.

The rearrangement uses TRBV5-1 and TRBJ2-4, with 8 bases fitting TRBD1. Losses at the gene ends were 1 base for V and 0 bases for J; bases not matched to a gene: 18. Germline CDR1 SGHRS, CDR2 YFSETQ. The CDR3 runs 21 residues. The CDR3 DNA sequence: TGCGCCAGCAGCTTGCGATTGAGGCAAGAGACAGGGGTGGGAGCCAAAAACATTCAGTACTTC. Translated: CASSLRLRQETGVGAKNIQYF.

The J gene is TRBJ2-3, the V gene TRBV7-8, with D perhaps TRBD1 or TRBD2 (5 bases each). V lost 3 bases and J 4 bases, leaving 14 bases between the germline ends. The CDR3 totals 15 residues. Germline CDR1 is SGHVS and CDR2 is FQNEAQ. In DNA form, the CDR3 reads TGTGCCAGCAGCTTCCGGGGCGAAGGGGCAGATACGCAGTATTTT. It translates to CASSFRGEGADTQYF.

The gene calls are TRBV29-1 and TRBJ2-1; 9 bases agree with TRBD2. The germline V gene encodes CDR1 SQVTM and CDR2 ANQGSEA. This CDR3 region has 13 residues. J was trimmed by 6 bases and V by 2 bases; bases with no gene match: 2. CDR3 amino acids: CSVELAGTNEQFF. The CDR3 bases are TGCAGCGTTGAACTAGCGGGAACCAATGAGCAGTTCTTC.

The J gene is TRBJ1-2, the V gene TRBV28, with D perhaps matching TRBD1 (5 bases). Germline CDR1 reads MDHEN; CDR2 reads SYDVKM. This CDR3 has 15 amino acids. Trimming took 4 bases from V and 3 from J, leaving 15 bases between them. The CDR3 DNA sequence: TGTGCCAGCAGTTCCGGCCCCCCGGGACACTATGGCTACACCTTC. Its protein is CASSSGPPGHYGYTF.